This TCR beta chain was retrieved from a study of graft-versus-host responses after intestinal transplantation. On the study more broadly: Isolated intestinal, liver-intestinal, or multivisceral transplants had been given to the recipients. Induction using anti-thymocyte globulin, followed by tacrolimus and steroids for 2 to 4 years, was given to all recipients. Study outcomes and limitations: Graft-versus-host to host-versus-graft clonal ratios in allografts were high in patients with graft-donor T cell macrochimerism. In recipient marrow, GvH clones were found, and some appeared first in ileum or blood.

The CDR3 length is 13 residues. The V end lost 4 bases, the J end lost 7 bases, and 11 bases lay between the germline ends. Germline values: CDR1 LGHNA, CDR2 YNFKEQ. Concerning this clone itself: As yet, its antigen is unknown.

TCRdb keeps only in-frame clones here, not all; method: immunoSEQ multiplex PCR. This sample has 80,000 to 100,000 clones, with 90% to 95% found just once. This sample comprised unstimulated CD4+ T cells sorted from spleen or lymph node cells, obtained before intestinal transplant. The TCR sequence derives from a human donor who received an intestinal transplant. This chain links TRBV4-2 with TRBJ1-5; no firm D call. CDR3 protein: CASSRQVAQPQHF. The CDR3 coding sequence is TGTGCCAGCAGCCGACAAGTGGCGCAGCCCCAGCATTTT.